Below, 25 T cell receptor beta chains from the same sample are listed, as sequenced in a study of blood T cell repertoires in COVID-19. The data were produced by immunoSEQ multiplex PCR, yet TCRdb's version contains in-frame clones alone and is incomplete. The sample holds 150,000 to 200,000 clones, around three quarters seen once. The sample was PBMCs or T cells enriched from blood (not recorded which). Receptor source: a woman aged 50 to 60 with acute COVID-19.

V gene TRBV27 combines with J gene TRBJ1-5; 8 bases agree with TRBD1. The germline gives CDR1 MNHEY, CDR2 SMNVEV (reference sequence). CDR3 length: 15 amino acids. V lost 8 bases, J lost 0 bases, and 6 bases stayed unmatched. The CDR3 loop is CASRDRSNSNQPQHF. The DNA for the CDR3 is TGTGCCAGCCGGGACAGGTCTAATAGCAATCAGCCCCAGCATTTT.

The chain is built from TRBV28 and TRBJ1-2; 7 bases are a match to TRBD1. V was pared by 5 bases and J by 7 bases, with 4 bases of the junction left unmatched. This CDR3 is 12 amino acids long. Germline lookup yields CDR1 MDHEN and CDR2 SYDVKM. The CDR3, as DNA: TGTGCCAGCAGTCAGACAGGGTTTGGCTACACCTTC. This gives the protein CASSQTGFGYTF.

For the CDR3, the DNA is TGTGCCAGCAGCCCGGGGAACAAGGGGGCTCCCGGGGAGCTGTTTTTT. This gives the protein CASSPGNKGAPGELFF. The chain carries TRBV4-2 and TRBJ2-2; TRBD1 aligns across 7 bases. This CDR3 has 16 residues. CDR1 and CDR2 (germline): LGHNA, YNFKEQ. Trimming removed 4 bases from V and 6 bases from J; junction bases left unmatched: 11.

This clone was seen a single time. The sample holds other DNA sequences that translate to the same CDR3. This sequence joins TRBV6-4 and TRBJ1-2; D may be TRBD1 (5 bases). With 3 bases removed from V and 4 bases from J, the gap between germline ends came to 12 bases. The germline V gene encodes CDR1 MRHNA and CDR2 SNTAGT. This CDR3 spans 14 amino acids. The CDR3: CASSEGQGGYGYTF. For the CDR3, the DNA is TGTGCCAGCAGTGAAGGCCAGGGTGGCTATGGCTACACCTTC.

The J gene is TRBJ1-2, the V gene TRBV5-1; possible D gene TRBD1, 5 bases. Per the germline V gene, CDR1 is SGHRS and CDR2 is YFSETQ. V lost 7 bases and J 0 bases, leaving 13 bases between the germline ends. CDR3 length: 14 amino acids. The CDR3 DNA sequence: TGCGCCAGCCAGCGGGACGGTTCTAACTATGGCTACACCTTC. It specifies CASQRDGSNYGYTF.

This rearrangement joins TRBV5-5 to TRBJ1-4; perhaps TRBD1 as D (6 bases). The V gene's germline CDR1 is SGHKS and CDR2 YYEKEE (reference sequence). This CDR3 is 15 amino acids long. V was shortened by 2 bases and J by 5 bases, with 13 bases between the two germline ends. For the CDR3, the DNA is TGTGCCAGCAGCTTTAACAGTGGGACAAATGAAAAACTGTTTTTT. It translates to CASSFNSGTNEKLFF.

V is TRBV5-4 and J is TRBJ2-5; 9 bases line up with TRBD1. Trimming at V came to 0 bases and at J to 4 bases, leaving 19 bases not matched to a gene. Germline V gives CDR1 SGHNT, CDR2 YYREEE (reference sequence). The CDR3 has 20 amino acids. The CDR3 region has the DNA TGTGCCAGCAGCTTGGCCATGGGACAGGGCGTATCTAGGTCGGGAGAGACCCAGTACTTC. Residues: CASSLAMGQGVSRSGETQYF.

The chain joins TRBV5-1 to TRBJ2-3, with D possibly TRBD2 on 7 matching bases. V shed 4 bases and J shed 1 base, with 13 bases lying between them. In germline, CDR1 is SGHRS, CDR2 YFSETQ. There are 15 residues in the CDR3. The CDR3 loop reads CASSTLGGGTDTQYF. Written as DNA, the CDR3 is TGCGCCAGCAGCACGCTAGGGGGGGGCACAGATACGCAGTATTTT.

V usage is TRBV28 and J usage is TRBJ2-7, with D perhaps TRBD1 (6 bases). The CDR3 totals 15 residues. The germline V gene encodes CDR1 MDHEN and CDR2 SYDVKM. Deletions cut 5 bases from V and 1 base from J, with 15 bases between. The CDR3 region has the DNA TGTGCCAGCAGTGGGGGCCGCTTACGTTCCTACGAGCAGTACGTC. This encodes CASSGGRLRSYEQYV.

The chain has TRBV7-2 and TRBJ2-3, with 9 bases aligning to TRBD2. CDR1 SGHTA and CDR2 FQGNSA come from the germline V gene. The trim removed 2 bases at V and 0 bases at J, leaving 3 bases unmatched. This CDR3 region has 16 residues. This CDR3 reads CASSLIAGGSTDTQYF. Written as DNA, the CDR3 is TGTGCCAGCAGCTTAATCGCGGGGGGGAGCACAGATACGCAGTATTTT.

This clone has more than one count but fewer than ten. The V and J genes are TRBV15 and TRBJ1-1, with 9 positions matching TRBD1. Germline loops: CDR1 LNHNV, CDR2 YYDKDF (reference sequence). The CDR3 is made up of 15 amino acids. Trimming at V came to 1 base and at J to 10 bases, leaving 10 bases not matched to a gene. The CDR3 sequence: CATSRVQGTGNRAFF. CDR3 in DNA: TGTGCCACCAGCAGAGTCCAAGGGACAGGGAACCGAGCTTTCTTT.

The V gene is TRBV19, the J gene TRBJ2-1; D not resolved. Trimming removed 9 bases from V and 4 bases from J, with 4 bases in between. From germline, CDR1 is LNHDA and CDR2 SQIVND (reference sequence). The CDR3 consists of 10 residues. The CDR3 bases are TGTGCCAGCGGGTACAATGAGCAGTTCTTC. It codes for CASGYNEQFF.

The chain is built from TRBV18 and TRBJ1-3; D not resolved. Per the germline V gene, CDR1 is KGHSH and CDR2 is LQKENI. This CDR3 comprises 16 residues. V lost 3 bases to trimming and J lost 0 bases, with 12 bases between them. The CDR3 reads CASSPVLGLSGNTIYF. The CDR3 DNA reads TGTGCCAGCTCACCGGTACTAGGCCTCTCTGGAAACACCATATATTTT.

The rearrangement joins TRBV7-9 to TRBJ2-5, with D perhaps TRBD1 (6 bases). This CDR3 contains 12 residues. V lost 8 bases and J lost 9, with 16 bases in between. Germline lookup yields CDR1 SEHNR and CDR2 FQNEAQ (reference sequence). DNA for the CDR3: TGTGCCAGCTTGGGGGCCGCTGCGGCCCAGTACTTC. Translated, it gives CASLGAAAAQYF.

The rearrangement uses TRBV5-1 and TRBJ2-5, with D possibly matching TRBD1 (6 bases). Trimming took off 5 bases at V and 1 base at J, with 15 bases between the two ends. Germline V gene data show CDR1 as SGHRS and CDR2 as YFSETQ. This CDR3 has 15 amino acids. For the CDR3, the DNA is TGCGCCAGCAGGGGTACAGGGCGGATCCAAGAGACCCAGTACTTC. It is translated as CASRGTGRIQETQYF.

This clone was recorded only once. The gene calls are TRBV11-3 and TRBJ1-5; D is perhaps TRBD1 (5 bases). Germline V gene lookup returns CDR1 SGHNT and CDR2 YENEEA. The CDR3 is 15 residues long. V was clipped by 1 base and J by 5 bases, with 12 bases between them. In nucleotides, the CDR3 is TGTGCCAGCAGCTTAGGAGGCAGGGTGCATCAGCCCCAGCATTTT. It yields the protein CASSLGGRVHQPQHF.

V is TRBV7-7 and J is TRBJ2-2; the D gene is possibly TRBD2 (7 bases). V was shortened by 3 bases and J by 6 bases, with 11 bases between the two germline ends. The germline V gene has CDR1 SSHAT and CDR2 FNYEAQ (reference sequence). The CDR3 has 14 amino acids. CDR3 amino acids: CASSLGGLPGELFF. Here the CDR3 DNA reads TGTGCCAGCAGCTTGGGGGGGCTGCCCGGGGAGCTGTTTTTT.

A few counts support this clone. The V gene is TRBV7-9, the J gene TRBJ1-1; D gene uncertain. Trimming shortened V by 2 bases and J by 6 bases, and 10 bases separated the two germline ends. Germline V gene lookup returns CDR1 SEHNR and CDR2 FQNEAQ (reference sequence). The CDR3 spans 13 residues. The CDR3 reads CASSLSVSAEAFF. The CDR3 region has the DNA TGTGCCAGCAGCTTATCCGTATCGGCTGAAGCTTTCTTT.

This clone appeared a few times. The chain combines TRBV2 with TRBJ2-7; D is unclear. CDR1 and CDR2 (germline): SNHLY, FYNNEI. The CDR3 consists of 13 residues. Trimming left V 10 bases short and J 5 bases short, with 18 bases between. In DNA form, the CDR3 reads TGTGCCACCTTCGATCCGACACGGAACGAGCAGTACGTC. Translating gives CATFDPTRNEQYV.

Comments on this clone: One end of the junction varies from germline; a read error may be responsible. The chain couples TRBV7-7 to TRBJ2-1, with 12 positions matching TRBD2. The germline V gene encodes CDR1 SSHAT and CDR2 FNYEAQ (reference sequence). CDR3 length equals 16 residues. The CDR3 here is CASSQAGLAGYNEQFF. Written as DNA, the CDR3 is TGTGCTAGCAGCCAAGCGGGACTAGCGGGTTACAATGAGCAGTTCTTC.

The chain has TRBV30 and TRBJ1-1; 9 bases align to TRBD1. Germline-derived CDR1 and CDR2 are GTSNPN and SVGIG (reference sequence). The CDR3 is 13 amino acids. V was clipped by 5 bases and J by 1 base; unmatched bases: 2. The CDR3, as DNA: TGTGCCTGGGCGGGACAGGGGAACACTGAAGCTTTCTTT. It translates to CAWAGQGNTEAFF.

The sample holds a few counts of this clone. V is TRBV19 and J is TRBJ1-5; 7 positions match TRBD1. Germline trimming cut 4 bases from V and 5 bases from J; bases unmatched to any gene: 5. There are 14 residues in the CDR3. In germline, CDR1 is LNHDA, CDR2 SQIVND (reference sequence). The CDR3 nucleotides are TGTGCCAGTAGTACACAGGGGAATCATCAGCCCCAGCATTTT. This codes for CASSTQGNHQPQHF.

The V and J genes are TRBV11-2 and TRBJ2-1; 9 positions agree with TRBD1. The CDR3 runs to 14 residues. Germline values: CDR1 SGHAT, CDR2 FQNNGV. Losses at the gene ends were 5 bases for V and 6 bases for J; bases not matched to a gene: 5. The CDR3 DNA sequence: TGTGCCAGCAGCCCAGGGACAGGGAGCAATGAGCAGTTCTTC. Encoded protein: CASSPGTGSNEQFF.

V gene TRBV5-4 combines with J gene TRBJ1-2; 12 nucleotides agree with TRBD1. V lost 3 bases and J lost 4; bases outside the gene matches: 10. Germline CDR1 and CDR2: SGHNT and YYREEE (reference sequence). The CDR3 extends over 17 amino acids. The CDR3 loop is CASSSSPGQGAPYGYTF. The CDR3 bases are TGTGCCAGCAGCTCCTCACCGGGACAGGGGGCCCCCTATGGCTACACCTTC.

The chain couples TRBV7-6 to TRBJ1-5; D is undetermined. Trimming pared 3 bases from V and 4 bases from J, leaving 4 bases between. Germline V gene data show CDR1 as SGHVS and CDR2 as FNYEAQ. This CDR3 is built from 12 residues. The CDR3 DNA sequence: TGTGCCAGCAGCTTTACAAATCAGCCCCAGCATTTT. Translating it yields CASSFTNQPQHF.